The 20 T cell receptor beta chains below come from one sample, sequenced in a study of blood T cell repertoires in COVID-19. Data came from immunoSEQ multiplex PCR; TCRdb stores just in-frame clones and leaves some out. The sample lists approximately 100,000 clones, roughly 90% occurring once. The sample was peripheral blood. These receptors were taken from a human donor with COVID-19, enrolled during active disease. The donor label of this sample is uncertain.

The chain links TRBV10-3 to TRBJ1-2; no clear D gene. The germline V and J ends were trimmed by 4 bases and 1 base, with 7 bases remaining between them. The CDR3 is made up of 13 amino acids. CDR1 and CDR2 from the germline V gene are ENHRY and SYGVKD. The CDR3 DNA reads as TGTGCCATCAGTGGCGGGGTTAACTATGGCTACACCTTC. It specifies CAISGGVNYGYTF.

This clone appeared once. The rearrangement links TRBV5-1 to TRBJ1-1; D not certain. V lost 0 bases, J lost 6 bases, and 15 bases lay in between. Germline loops: CDR1 SGHRS, CDR2 YFSETQ. The CDR3 is 15 residues long. The CDR3 DNA sequence: TGCGCCAGCAGCTTGGGTACGGGTCGGAGGGCTGAAGCTTTCTTT. Residues: CASSLGTGRRAEAFF.

The chain joins TRBV28 to TRBJ2-5; TRBD1 agrees at 8 bases. J lost 5 bases, V lost 4 bases, and 12 bases had no gene match. CDR1 and CDR2 from the germline V gene are MDHEN and SYDVKM. The CDR3 is 16 amino acids. In DNA, the CDR3 is TGTGCCAGCAGTTCCTTTATGACAGGGGAGGTGGAGACCCAGTACTTC. It codes for CASSSFMTGEVETQYF.

CDR3 protein: CASSWGQVYGYTF. CDR3 bases: TGTGCCAGCAGCTGGGGACAGGTCTATGGCTACACCTTC. V is TRBV7-2 and J is TRBJ1-2; 8 bases are shared with TRBD1. The CDR3 runs 13 residues. Germline assignment: CDR1 SGHTA and CDR2 FQGNSA. V lost 4 bases to trimming and J lost 4 bases; unmatched junction nucleotides: 2.

This clone was observed a single time. V gene TRBV19 combines with J gene TRBJ1-1, with 8 bases matching TRBD1. Germline values: CDR1 LNHDA, CDR2 SQIVND (reference sequence). This CDR3 is built from 13 residues. The V and J ends lost 10 bases and 1 base, in that order; junction bases with no gene match: 5. The CDR3 loop reads CAIRTGRNTEAFF. In nucleotides, the CDR3 is TGTGCCATCCGGACAGGGCGGAACACTGAAGCTTTCTTT.

The CDR3 DNA follows: TGTGCCAGCAGCTCCGGACAGGGTAACGAAAAACTGTTTTTT. This sequence encodes CASSSGQGNEKLFF. This chain links TRBV7-6 with TRBJ1-4; TRBD1 matches 8 bases. V shed 4 bases, J shed 8 bases, and the junction held 6 bases outside the gene matches. CDR1 and CDR2 from the germline V gene are SGHVS and FNYEAQ. The CDR3 spans 14 residues.

The gene calls are TRBV27 and TRBJ2-1; 7 nucleotides line up with TRBD1. Trimming at V came to 10 bases and at J to 5 bases, leaving 11 bases not matched to a gene. The CDR3 has 14 amino acids. Germline V lookup: CDR1 MNHEY, CDR2 SMNVEV (reference sequence). CDR3 DNA: TGTGCCACCCCTCAGGACAGGTTCCACAATGAGCAGTTCTTC. Translating gives CATPQDRFHNEQFF.

This rearrangement joins TRBV7-6 to TRBJ1-6, with D perhaps matching TRBD1 (5 bases). Germline assignment: CDR1 SGHVS and CDR2 FNYEAQ. This CDR3 has 15 amino acids. V dropped 3 bases and J dropped 8 bases, with 14 bases sitting between them. As DNA, the CDR3 is TGTGCCAGCAGCTTGGCGGGGGACTCGGATTCACCCCTCCACTTT. The encoded protein is CASSLAGDSDSPLHF.

This clone has only one observation. The rearrangement joins TRBV30 to TRBJ1-1; 8 nucleotides agree with TRBD1. This CDR3 spans 13 amino acids. Trimming cost V 0 bases and J 6 bases; bases outside gene matches: 3. CDR1 is GTSNPN, CDR2 SVGIG, per germline (reference sequence). Here the CDR3 reads CAWSVNRGAEAFF. Here the CDR3 DNA reads TGTGCCTGGAGTGTTAACAGGGGGGCTGAAGCTTTCTTT.

V usage is TRBV9 and J usage is TRBJ1-6; possibly TRBD1 for D (6 bases). Trimming removed 3 bases from V and 11 bases from J, with 12 bases in between. The CDR3 contains 13 residues. Per germline, CDR1 SGDLS and CDR2 YYNGEE. The CDR3 loop is CASSAFGGPPLHF. The CDR3 coding sequence is TGTGCCAGCAGCGCTTTTGGGGGCCCACCCCTCCACTTT.

In the case of this clone: The germline gene is not matched at one end of the junction; a read error may be the cause. This rearrangement joins TRBV7-7 to TRBJ1-1; D is ambiguous. Germline V gives CDR1 SSHAT, CDR2 FNYEAQ (reference sequence). The CDR3 spans 8 residues. CDR3 in DNA: TGTGCCAATCCACCGGGTCCATTT. This sequence encodes CANPPGPF.

The gene calls are TRBV3-1 (or the pseudogene TRBV3-2) and TRBJ1-2; D may be TRBD1 (5 bases). Per the germline V gene, CDR1 is LGHDT and CDR2 is YNNKEL (reference sequence). This CDR3 contains 13 residues. The ends were cut back, 0 bases at V and 8 bases at J, with 10 bases in the middle. This chain's CDR3 is CASSQDLPGGYTF. CDR3 DNA: TGTGCCAGCAGCCAAGATCTCCCAGGGGGCTACACCTTC.

J is TRBJ2-7 and V is TRBV6-5; D perhaps matches TRBD2 (7 bases). CDR1 MNHEY and CDR2 SVGAGI come from the germline V gene. This CDR3 spans 13 amino acids. Trimming cost V 8 bases and J 0 bases, with 11 bases left between them. In nucleotides, the CDR3 is TGTGCCAGCGGGGGGGACATCTCCTACGAGCAGTACTTC. It codes for CASGGDISYEQYF.

This chain uses TRBV4-2 with TRBJ2-7; 10 bases fit TRBD1. Trimming removed 4 bases from V and 2 bases from J; junction bases left unmatched: 5. CDR3 size: 15 residues. Germline V gene data show CDR1 as LGHNA and CDR2 as YNFKEQ. CDR3 bases: TGTGCCAGCAGCCCAGGACAGGGGGGCACCTACGAGCAGTACTTC. It yields the protein CASSPGQGGTYEQYF.

V usage is TRBV10-3 and J usage is TRBJ1-2; D gene unclear. Germline loops: CDR1 ENHRY, CDR2 SYGVKD. This CDR3 is 18 amino acids long. Trimming pared 0 bases from V and 7 bases from J, leaving 24 bases between. The CDR3 coding sequence is TGTGCCATCAGTGAGTCGTCACCCCCAGGCGGGCGGATGGGTGGCTACACCTTC. It is translated as CAISESSPPGGRMGGYTF.

This chain uses TRBV5-1 with TRBJ2-5; D possibly corresponds to TRBD1 (6 bases). Trimming left V 4 bases short and J 1 base short, with 17 bases between. There are 16 residues in the CDR3. From germline, CDR1 is SGHRS and CDR2 YFSETQ. Here the CDR3 DNA reads TGCGCCAGCAGCCGTGTGGGGGCTCTGCTCCAAGAGACCCAGTACTTC. Translation: CASSRVGALLQETQYF.

The chain is built from TRBV28 and TRBJ1-3; D may be TRBD1 (6 bases). This CDR3 contains 15 residues. Trimming stripped 8 bases from V and 0 bases from J, with 14 bases between. Germline V gene lookup returns CDR1 MDHEN and CDR2 SYDVKM. In DNA form, the CDR3 reads TGTGCCAGCCGGCGGGGGGCTCGCTCTGGAAACACCATATATTTT. Translating it yields CASRRGARSGNTIYF.

The chain joins TRBV10-1 to TRBJ2-7, with 7 nucleotides matching TRBD1. Germline assignment: CDR1 WNHNN and CDR2 SYGVQD (reference sequence). The CDR3 loop spans 16 amino acids. The V gene end was trimmed by 3 bases and the J gene end by 3 bases; junction bases not matched to a gene: 11. The CDR3 spells CASSENQGDTNYEQYF. In DNA, the CDR3 is TGCGCCAGCAGTGAAAACCAGGGGGATACGAACTACGAGCAGTACTTC.

The chain couples TRBV19 to TRBJ1-2; D not resolved. Trimming removed 3 bases from V and 8 bases from J, with 16 bases in between. This CDR3 comprises 14 residues. In germline, CDR1 is LNHDA, CDR2 SQIVND (reference sequence). The CDR3 DNA sequence: TGTGCCAGTAGTATCGACGGACTATTCGACGGCTACACCTTC. This encodes CASSIDGLFDGYTF.

This clone was found once. The chain has TRBV5-5 and TRBJ2-3; D is ambiguous. The CDR3 loop spans 16 amino acids. Per germline, CDR1 SGHKS and CDR2 YYEKEE (reference sequence). V lost 4 bases and J lost 3, with 18 bases in between. The CDR3 nucleotides read TGTGCCAGCAGCGCCCGACAAGAGATTGGAACAGATACGCAGTATTTT. Protein sequence: CASSARQEIGTDTQYF.